The entry below describes one T cell receptor (beta chain). As yet, its antigen is unknown. This entry is derived from a study of Tregs in tolerant kidney transplant recipients. The wider study: Mixed chimerism was transient after nonmyeloablative marrow transplants from related graft donors.

Trimming left V 0 bases short and J 0 bases short, with 12 bases between. The CDR3 is 16 amino acids. CDR1 is MNHEY and CDR2 is SVGAGI in the germline V gene. Study-wide findings and caveats: Findings come from small patient numbers and require larger validation.

Thawed PBMCs were FACS-sorted into unstimulated CD4+CD25+CD127- regulatory T cells, CD4+CD25- non-regulatory cells, CD4 and CD8 cells. Assay used: immunoSEQ multiplex PCR; TCRdb lists only in-frame clones, some missing. The sample includes approximately 98,000 clones, roughly 89% of them seen just once. The V call is TRBV6-5, the J call TRBJ2-7; D is unclear. This sample comprised CD4+ T cells from blood, obtained before the transplant. This sequence was found in a human donor who received a combined kidney and bone marrow transplant. The DNA for the CDR3 is TGTGCCAGCAGTTACTCGAACCCCACTAACTCCTACGAGCAGTACTTC. Translating gives CASSYSNPTNSYEQYF.